This TCR beta chain was recorded in a study of T-cell memory formation after mild COVID-19. Study information: Clusters were largely donor specific. The study, taken as a whole, reports: CM and EM subsets held most contracting CD4+ clones; EMRA held CD8+ ones.

Constant-segment primers were used for 5'RACE, and the resulting TCR alpha and TCR beta cDNA libraries carried sample barcodes and UMIs. From the 5' RACE reads, TCRdb called clonotypes with MiXCR, one entry per CDR3 protein. This sample yields 150,000 to 200,000 distinct CDR3 sequences, of which 31% are seen a single time; more than 10% belongs to the top ten. With respect to this clonotype: Its antigen remains unknown.

This CDR3 spans 15 amino acids. The junction had 6 bases not matched to a gene; V was cut back by 4 bases and J by 4 bases. Germline loops: CDR1 SGHRS, CDR2 YFSETQ. Sequencing was carried out using PBMCs or a T cell subset sorted from them (not recorded which). The sequence came from an adult woman who had mild COVID-19 (a few samples of this study predate the infection). Cell type and time point are not known. This sequence joins TRBV5-1 and TRBJ2-3; TRBD2 agrees at 10 bases. CDR3 residues: CASSKSGGASDTQYF. The CDR3 bases are TGCGCCAGCAGCAAAAGCGGGGGGGCTTCAGATACGCAGTATTTT.